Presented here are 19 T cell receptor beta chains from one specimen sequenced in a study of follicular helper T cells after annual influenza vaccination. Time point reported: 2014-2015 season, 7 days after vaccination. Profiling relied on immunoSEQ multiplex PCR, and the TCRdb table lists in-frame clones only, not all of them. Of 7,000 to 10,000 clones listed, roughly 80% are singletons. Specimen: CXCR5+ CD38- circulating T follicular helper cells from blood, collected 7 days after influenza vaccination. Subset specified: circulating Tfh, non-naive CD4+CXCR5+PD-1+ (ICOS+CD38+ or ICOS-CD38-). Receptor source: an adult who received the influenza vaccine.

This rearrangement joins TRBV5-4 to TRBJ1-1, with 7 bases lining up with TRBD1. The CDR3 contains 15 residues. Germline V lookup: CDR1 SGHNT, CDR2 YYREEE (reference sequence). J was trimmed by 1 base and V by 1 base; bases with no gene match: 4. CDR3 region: CASSLTGDANTEAFF. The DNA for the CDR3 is TGTGCCAGCAGCTTGACAGGGGATGCGAACACTGAAGCTTTCTTT.

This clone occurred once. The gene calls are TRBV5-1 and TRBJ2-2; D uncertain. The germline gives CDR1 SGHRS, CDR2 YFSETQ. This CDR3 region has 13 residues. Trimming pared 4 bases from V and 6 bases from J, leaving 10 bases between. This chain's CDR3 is CASSRIGPGELFF. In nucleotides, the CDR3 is TGCGCCAGCAGCCGCATCGGCCCCGGGGAGCTGTTTTTT.

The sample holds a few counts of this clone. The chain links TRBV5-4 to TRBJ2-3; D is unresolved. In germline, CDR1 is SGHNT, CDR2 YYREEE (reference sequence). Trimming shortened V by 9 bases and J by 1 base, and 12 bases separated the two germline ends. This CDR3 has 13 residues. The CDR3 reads CAISYRGTDTQYF. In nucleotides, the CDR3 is TGTGCCATCTCCTACCGCGGCACAGATACGCAGTATTTT.

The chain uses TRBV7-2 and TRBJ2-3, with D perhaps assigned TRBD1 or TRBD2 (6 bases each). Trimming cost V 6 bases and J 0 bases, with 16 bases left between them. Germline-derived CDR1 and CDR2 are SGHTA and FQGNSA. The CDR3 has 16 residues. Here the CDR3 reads CASRTRGPGSTDTQYF. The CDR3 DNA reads TGTGCCAGCAGGACTCGGGGGCCCGGAAGCACAGATACGCAGTATTTT.

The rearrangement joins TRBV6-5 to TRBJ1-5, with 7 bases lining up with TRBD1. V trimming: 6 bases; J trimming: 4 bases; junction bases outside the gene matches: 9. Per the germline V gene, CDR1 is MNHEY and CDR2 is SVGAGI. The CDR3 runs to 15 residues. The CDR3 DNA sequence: TGTGCCAGCAGACGACAGGGCAAGGGAAATCAGCCCCAGCATTTT. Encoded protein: CASRRQGKGNQPQHF.

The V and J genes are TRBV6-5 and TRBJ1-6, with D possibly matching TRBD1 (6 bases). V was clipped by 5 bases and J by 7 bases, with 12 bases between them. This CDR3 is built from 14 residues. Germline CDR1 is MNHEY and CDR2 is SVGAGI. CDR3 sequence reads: CASSTGTRNSPLHF. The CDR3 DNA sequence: TGTGCCAGCAGTACCGGGACAAGAAATTCACCCCTCCACTTT.

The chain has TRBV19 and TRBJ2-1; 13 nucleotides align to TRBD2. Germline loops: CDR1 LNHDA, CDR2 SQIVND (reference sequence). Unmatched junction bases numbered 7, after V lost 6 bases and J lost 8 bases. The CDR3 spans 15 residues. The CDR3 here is CASRRTSGRVDEQFF. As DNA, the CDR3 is TGTGCCAGTAGGAGGACTAGCGGGAGAGTAGATGAGCAGTTCTTC.

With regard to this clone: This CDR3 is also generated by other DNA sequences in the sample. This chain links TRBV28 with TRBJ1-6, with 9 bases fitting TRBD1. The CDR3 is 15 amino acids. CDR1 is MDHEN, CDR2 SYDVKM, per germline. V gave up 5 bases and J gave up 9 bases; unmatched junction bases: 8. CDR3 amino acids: CASSPPGQGFSPLHF. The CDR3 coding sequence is TGTGCCAGCAGTCCTCCAGGACAGGGGTTTTCACCCCTCCACTTT.

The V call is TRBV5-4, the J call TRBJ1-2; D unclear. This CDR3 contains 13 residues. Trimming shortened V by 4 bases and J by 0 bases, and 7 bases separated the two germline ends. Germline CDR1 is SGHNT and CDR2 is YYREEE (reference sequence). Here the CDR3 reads CASSPDANYGYTF. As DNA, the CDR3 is TGTGCCAGCAGCCCGGACGCTAACTATGGCTACACCTTC.

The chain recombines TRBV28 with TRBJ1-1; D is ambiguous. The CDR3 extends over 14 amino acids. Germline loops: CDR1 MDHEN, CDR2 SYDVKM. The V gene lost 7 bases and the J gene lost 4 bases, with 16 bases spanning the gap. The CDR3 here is CASIDNFLRTEAFF. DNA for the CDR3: TGTGCCAGCATTGATAATTTCTTGCGCACTGAAGCTTTCTTT.

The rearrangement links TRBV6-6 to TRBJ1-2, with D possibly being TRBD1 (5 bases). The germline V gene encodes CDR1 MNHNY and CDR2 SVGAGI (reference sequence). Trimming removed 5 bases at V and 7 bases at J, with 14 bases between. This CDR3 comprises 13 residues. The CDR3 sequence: CASSPQGRGGYTF. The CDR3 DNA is TGTGCCAGCAGTCCTCAGGGACGGGGTGGCTACACCTTC.

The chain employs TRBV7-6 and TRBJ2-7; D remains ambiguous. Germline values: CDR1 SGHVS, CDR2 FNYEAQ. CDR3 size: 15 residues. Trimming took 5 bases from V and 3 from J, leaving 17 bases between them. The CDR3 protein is CASSPTAVPDYEQYF. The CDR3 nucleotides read TGTGCCAGCAGCCCGACGGCCGTCCCCGACTACGAGCAGTACTTC.

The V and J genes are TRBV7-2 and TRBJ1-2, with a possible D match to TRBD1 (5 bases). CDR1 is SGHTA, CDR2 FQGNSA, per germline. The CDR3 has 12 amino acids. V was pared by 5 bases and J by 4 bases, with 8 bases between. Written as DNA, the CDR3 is TGTGCCAGCAGCCCAGGGAGCTATGGCTACACCTTC. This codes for CASSPGSYGYTF.

The DNA for the CDR3 is TGTGCCAGCAGTTTAAGGGCTAGCGGAGGGTACGAGCAGTACTTC. This encodes CASSLRASGGYEQYF. V usage is TRBV28 and J usage is TRBJ2-7; 7 bases are a match to TRBD2. Germline assignment: CDR1 MDHEN and CDR2 SYDVKM. Trimming took 2 bases from V and 4 from J; bases not matched to a gene: 8. The CDR3 totals 15 residues.

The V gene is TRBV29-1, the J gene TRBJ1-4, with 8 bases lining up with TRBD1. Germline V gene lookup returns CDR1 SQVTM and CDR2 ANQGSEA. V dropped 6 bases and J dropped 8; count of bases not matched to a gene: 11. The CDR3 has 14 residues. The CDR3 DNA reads TGCAGCGTCGCCCAGGGGGCTGAGGGAGAAAAACTGTTTTTT. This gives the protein CSVAQGAEGEKLFF.

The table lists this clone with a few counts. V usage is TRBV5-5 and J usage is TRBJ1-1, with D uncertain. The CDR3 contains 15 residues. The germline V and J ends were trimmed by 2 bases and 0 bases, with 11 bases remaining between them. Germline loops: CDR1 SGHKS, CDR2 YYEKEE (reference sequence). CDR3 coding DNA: TGTGCCAGCAGCTTCCGGACCGATATGAACACTGAAGCTTTCTTT. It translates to CASSFRTDMNTEAFF.

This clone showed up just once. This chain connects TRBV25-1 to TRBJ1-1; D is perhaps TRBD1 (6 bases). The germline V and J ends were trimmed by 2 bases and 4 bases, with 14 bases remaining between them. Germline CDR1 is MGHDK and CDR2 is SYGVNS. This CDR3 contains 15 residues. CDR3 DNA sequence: TGTGCCAGCAGTGAAACTCGCGGGGGCAGCACTGAAGCTTTCTTT. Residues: CASSETRGGSTEAFF.

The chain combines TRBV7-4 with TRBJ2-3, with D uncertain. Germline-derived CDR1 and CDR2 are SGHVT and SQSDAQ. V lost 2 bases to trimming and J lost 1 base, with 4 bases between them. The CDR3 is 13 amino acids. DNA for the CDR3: TGTGCCAGCAGCTTAAGTGGCACAGATACGCAGTATTTT. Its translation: CASSLSGTDTQYF.

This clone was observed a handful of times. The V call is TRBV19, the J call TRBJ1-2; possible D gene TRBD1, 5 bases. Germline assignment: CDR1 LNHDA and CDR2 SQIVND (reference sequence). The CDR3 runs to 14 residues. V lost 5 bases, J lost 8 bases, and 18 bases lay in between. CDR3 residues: CASSVRGVSEGYTF. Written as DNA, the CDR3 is TGTGCCAGTAGTGTGAGGGGAGTCTCTGAGGGCTACACCTTC.